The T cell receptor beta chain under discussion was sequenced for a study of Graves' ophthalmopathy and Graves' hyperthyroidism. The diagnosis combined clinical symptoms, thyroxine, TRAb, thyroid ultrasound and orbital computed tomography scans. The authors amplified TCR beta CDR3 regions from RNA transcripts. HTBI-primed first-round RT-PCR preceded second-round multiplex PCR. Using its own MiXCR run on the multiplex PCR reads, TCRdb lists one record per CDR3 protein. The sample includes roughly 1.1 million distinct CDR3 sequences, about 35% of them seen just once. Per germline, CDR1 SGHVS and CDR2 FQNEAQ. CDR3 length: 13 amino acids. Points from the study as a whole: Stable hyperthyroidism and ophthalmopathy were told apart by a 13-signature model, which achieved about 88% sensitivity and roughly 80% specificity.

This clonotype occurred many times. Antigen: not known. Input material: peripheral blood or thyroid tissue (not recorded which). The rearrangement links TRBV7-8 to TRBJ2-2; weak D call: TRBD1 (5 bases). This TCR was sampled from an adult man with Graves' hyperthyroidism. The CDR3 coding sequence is TGTGGCCTAGGGCAGGGAAGGACCGGGGAGCTGTTTTTT. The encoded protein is CGLGQGRTGELFF.